The T cell receptor beta chain under discussion was sequenced for a study of control samples from healthy donors and cancer patients. Clones were sequenced by immunoSEQ multiplex PCR, and TCRdb holds only the in-frame ones, with some missing. This table has roughly 120,000 clones, about nine tenths appearing once. This clone was seen only once. The germline V and J ends were trimmed by 4 bases and 6 bases, with 13 bases remaining between them. The CDR3 has 14 amino acids. Germline CDR1 SGHKS, CDR2 YYEKEE (reference sequence). The material sequenced was blood. This clonotype was obtained from a human donor in good health. The donor label of this sample is uncertain. The chain recombines TRBV5-5 with TRBJ1-4; the D is unclear. The CDR3 DNA is TGTGCCAGCAGCCTCACACTACGGGATGAAAAACTGTTTTTT. It translates to CASSLTLRDEKLFF.